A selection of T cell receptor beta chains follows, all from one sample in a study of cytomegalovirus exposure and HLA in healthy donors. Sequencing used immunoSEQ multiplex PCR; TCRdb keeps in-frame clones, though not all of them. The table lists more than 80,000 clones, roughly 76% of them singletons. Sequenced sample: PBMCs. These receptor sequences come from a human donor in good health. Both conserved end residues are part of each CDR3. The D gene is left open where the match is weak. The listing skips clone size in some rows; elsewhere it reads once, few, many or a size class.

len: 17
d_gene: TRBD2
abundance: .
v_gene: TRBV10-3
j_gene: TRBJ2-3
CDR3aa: CAISGTSGRASTDTQYF
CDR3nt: TGTGCCATCAGCGGGACTAGCGGGAGGGCTAGCACAGATACGCAGTATTTT

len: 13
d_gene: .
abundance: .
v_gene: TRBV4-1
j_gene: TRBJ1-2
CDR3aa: CASSQDLQGGVTF
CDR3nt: TGCGCCAGCAGCCAAGATTTGCAGGGTGGGGTCACCTTC

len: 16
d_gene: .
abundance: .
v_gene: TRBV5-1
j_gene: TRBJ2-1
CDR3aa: CASSTVGVFSYNEQFF
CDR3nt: TGCGCCAGCAGCACCGTCGGGGTCTTCTCCTACAATGAGCAGTTCTTC

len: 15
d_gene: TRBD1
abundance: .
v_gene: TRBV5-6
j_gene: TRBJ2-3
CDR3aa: CASSGTDLVSVTQYF
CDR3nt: TGTGCCAGCAGCGGGACAGATCTAGTTAGTGTTACGCAGTATTTT

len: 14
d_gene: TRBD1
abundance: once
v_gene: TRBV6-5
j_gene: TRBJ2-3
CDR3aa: CASSRDRGTDTQYF
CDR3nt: TGTGCCAGCAGCAGGGACAGGGGTACAGATACGCAGTATTTT

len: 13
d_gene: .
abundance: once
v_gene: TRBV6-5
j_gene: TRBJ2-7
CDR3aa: CASSYSRGGEQYF
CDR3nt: TGTGCCAGCAGTTACTCGAGGGGGGGCGAGCAGTACTTC

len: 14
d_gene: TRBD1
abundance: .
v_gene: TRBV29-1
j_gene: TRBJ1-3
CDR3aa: CSVETGGEGNTIYF
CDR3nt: TGCAGCGTTGAGACAGGGGGCGAAGGAAACACCATATATTTT

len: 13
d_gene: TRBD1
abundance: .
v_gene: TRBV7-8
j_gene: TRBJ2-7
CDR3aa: CASSLQGVYEQYF
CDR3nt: TGTGCCAGCAGCTTACAGGGGGTCTACGAGCAGTACTTC

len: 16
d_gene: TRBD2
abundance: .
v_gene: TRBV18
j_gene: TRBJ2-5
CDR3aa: CASSSGAGGPQETQYF
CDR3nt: TGTGCCAGCTCTAGCGGAGCGGGGGGCCCTCAAGAGACCCAGTACTTC

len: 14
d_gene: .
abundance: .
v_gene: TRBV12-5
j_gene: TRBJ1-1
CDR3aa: CASGLVIGGTEAFF
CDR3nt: TGTGCTAGTGGTTTGGTAATAGGGGGCACTGAAGCTTTCTTT

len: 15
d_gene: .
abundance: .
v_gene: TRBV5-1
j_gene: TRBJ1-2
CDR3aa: CASRSGTLANYGYTF
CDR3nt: TGCGCCAGCAGATCAGGGACTTTGGCTAACTATGGCTACACCTTC

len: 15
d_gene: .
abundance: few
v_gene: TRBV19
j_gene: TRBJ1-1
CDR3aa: CASSIVEGRHTEAFF
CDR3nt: TGTGCCAGTAGTATAGTAGAGGGAAGGCACACTGAAGCTTTCTTT

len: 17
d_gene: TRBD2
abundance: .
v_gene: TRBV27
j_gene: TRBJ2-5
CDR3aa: CASSSLNRGGLRETQYF
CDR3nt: TGTGCCAGCAGTTCCCTAAACCGGGGGGGCTTGAGGGAGACCCAGTACTTC

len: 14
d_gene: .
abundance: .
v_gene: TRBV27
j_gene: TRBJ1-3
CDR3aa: CASSLRGSGNTIYF
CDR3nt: TGTGCCAGCAGTTTACGGGGCTCTGGAAACACCATATATTTT

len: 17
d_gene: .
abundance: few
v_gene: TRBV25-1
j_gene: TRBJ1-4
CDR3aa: CASSTYQGRSVVEKLFF
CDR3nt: TGTGCCAGCTCTACATATCAGGGGCGGTCTGTGGTTGAAAAACTGTTTTTT

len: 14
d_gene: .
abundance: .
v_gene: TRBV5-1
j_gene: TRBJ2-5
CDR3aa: CASSQGLFQETQYF
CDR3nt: TGCGCCAGCAGCCAGGGACTGTTCCAAGAGACCCAGTACTTC

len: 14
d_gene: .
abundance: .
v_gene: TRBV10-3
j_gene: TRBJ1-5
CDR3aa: CAISDITGNQPQHF
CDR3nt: TGTGCCATCAGTGACATTACAGGGAATCAGCCCCAGCATTTT